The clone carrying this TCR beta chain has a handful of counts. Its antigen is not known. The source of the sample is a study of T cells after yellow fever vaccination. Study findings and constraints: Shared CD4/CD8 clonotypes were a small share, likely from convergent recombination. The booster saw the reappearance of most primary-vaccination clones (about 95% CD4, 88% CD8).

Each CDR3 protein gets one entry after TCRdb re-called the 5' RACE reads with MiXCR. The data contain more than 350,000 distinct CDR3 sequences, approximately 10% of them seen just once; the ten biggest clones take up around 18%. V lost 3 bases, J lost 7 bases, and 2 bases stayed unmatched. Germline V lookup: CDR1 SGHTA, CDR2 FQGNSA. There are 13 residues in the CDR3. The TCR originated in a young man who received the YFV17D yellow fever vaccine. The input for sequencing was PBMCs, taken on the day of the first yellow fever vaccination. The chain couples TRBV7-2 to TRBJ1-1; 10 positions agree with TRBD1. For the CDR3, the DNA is TGTGCCAGCAGCTTCCGGGACAGGGGTGAAGCTTTCTTT. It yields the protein CASSFRDRGEAFF.